The T cell receptor beta chain described here comes from a study of breast tumors, draining lymph nodes, adjacent tissues. The lymph nodes were axillary draining lymph nodes from breast cancer patients. CDR1 SGHAT and CDR2 FQDESV come from the germline V gene (reference sequence). The CDR3 consists of 15 residues. The V gene end was trimmed by 3 bases and the J gene end by 3 bases; junction bases not matched to a gene: 5. A single record per CDR3 protein comes from TCRdb applying MiXCR to the multiplex PCR reads. The table lists fewer than 250,000 distinct CDR3 sequences, about 30% of them singletons. Study-wide results and limits: Compared with lymph nodes, tumors were less diverse; compared with nontumor tissue, more. Tumor and nontumor repertoires were significantly more similar in luminal-like than in basal-like breast cancer.

This clonotype was counted many times. The antigen remains undetermined. The TCR was taken from a female donor with breast cancer. Some clones in this sample may be carry-over from other donors' samples. Sequencing was carried out using axillary lymph node tissue. The chain carries TRBV11-1 and TRBJ2-7; 10 nucleotides match TRBD1. CDR3 in DNA: TGTGCCAGCAGCTTGGGGACAGGGGTAAGCTACGAGCAGTACTTC. This gives the protein CASSLGTGVSYEQYF.